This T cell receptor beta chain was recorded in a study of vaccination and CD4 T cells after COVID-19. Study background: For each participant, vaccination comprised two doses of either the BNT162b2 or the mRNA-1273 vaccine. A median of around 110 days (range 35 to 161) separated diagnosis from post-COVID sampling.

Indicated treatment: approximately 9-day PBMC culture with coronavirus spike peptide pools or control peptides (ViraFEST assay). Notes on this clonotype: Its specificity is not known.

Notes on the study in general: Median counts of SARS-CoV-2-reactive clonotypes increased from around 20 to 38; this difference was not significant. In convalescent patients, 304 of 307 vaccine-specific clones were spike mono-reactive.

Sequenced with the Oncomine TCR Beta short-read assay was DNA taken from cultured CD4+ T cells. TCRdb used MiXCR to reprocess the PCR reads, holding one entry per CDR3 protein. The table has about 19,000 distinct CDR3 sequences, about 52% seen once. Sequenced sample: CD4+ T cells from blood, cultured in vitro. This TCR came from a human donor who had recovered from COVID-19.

The CDR3 region is CASSSSHEQFF. For the CDR3, the DNA is TGTGCCAGCAGTTCCAGCCATGAGCAGTTCTTC. The V call is TRBV6-2 or TRBV6-3, the J call TRBJ2-1; D is unresolved. V was clipped by 4 bases and J by 8 bases, with 6 bases between them. Germline CDR1 is MNHEY and CDR2 is SVGEGT. The CDR3 runs 11 residues.